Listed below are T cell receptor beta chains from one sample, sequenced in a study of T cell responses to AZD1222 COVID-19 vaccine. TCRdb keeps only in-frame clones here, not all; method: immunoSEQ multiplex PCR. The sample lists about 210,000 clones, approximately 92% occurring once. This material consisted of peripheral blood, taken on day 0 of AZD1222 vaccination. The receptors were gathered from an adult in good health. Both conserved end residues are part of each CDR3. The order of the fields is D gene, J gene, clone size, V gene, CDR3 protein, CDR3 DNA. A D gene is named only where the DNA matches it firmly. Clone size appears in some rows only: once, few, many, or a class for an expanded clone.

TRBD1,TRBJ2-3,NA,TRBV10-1,CASSPSGQGQYPGTQYF,TGCGCCAGCAGTCCTTCCGGACAGGGACAATACCCGGGGACGCAGTATTTT
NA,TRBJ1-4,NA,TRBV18,CASSPGLNNEKLFF,TGTGCCAGCTCACCGGGACTGAATAATGAAAAACTGTTTTTT
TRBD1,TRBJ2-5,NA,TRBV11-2,CASSLDRGQVAETQYF,TGTGCCAGCAGCTTAGATCGGGGACAGGTCGCAGAGACCCAGTACTTC
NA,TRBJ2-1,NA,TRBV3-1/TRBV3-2,CASAAAVGYNEQFF,TGTGCCAGCGCGGCCGCAGTGGGCTACAATGAGCAGTTCTTC
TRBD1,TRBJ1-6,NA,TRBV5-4,CASSLDLDRRNSPLHF,TGTGCCAGCAGCTTAGACTTGGACAGGAGGAATTCACCCCTCCACTTT
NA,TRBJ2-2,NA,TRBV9,CASSVGGGMTGELFF,TGTGCCAGCAGCGTAGGGGGAGGTATGACCGGGGAGCTGTTTTTT
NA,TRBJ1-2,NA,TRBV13,CASSLQGTGGYTF,TGTGCCAGCAGCTTACAAGGGACGGGTGGCTACACCTTC
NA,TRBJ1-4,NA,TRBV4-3,CASSQGNAPATNEKLFF,TGCGCCAGCAGCCAAGGCAACGCCCCTGCAACTAATGAAAAACTGTTTTTT
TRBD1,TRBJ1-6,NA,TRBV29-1,CSVQEGQDNSPLHF,TGCAGCGTCCAAGAGGGACAGGATAATTCACCCCTCCACTTT
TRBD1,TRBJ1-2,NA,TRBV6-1,CASSEGYTGERGYTF,TGTGCCAGCAGTGAGGGATACACAGGGGAACGCGGCTACACCTTC
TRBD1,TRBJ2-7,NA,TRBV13,CASSLVIGQGVGGVPYEQYF,TGTGCCAGCAGCTTAGTTATTGGACAGGGAGTTGGGGGAGTACCCTACGAGCAGTACTTC
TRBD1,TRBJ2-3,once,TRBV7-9,CASTQGTATTDTQYF,TGTGCCAGCACACAGGGGACCGCCACCACAGATACGCAGTATTTT
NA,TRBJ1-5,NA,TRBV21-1,CASSKAAGSSNQPQHF,TGTGCCAGCAGCAAAGCAGCGGGGTCGTCCAATCAGCCCCAGCATTTT
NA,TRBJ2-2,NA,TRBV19,CASSIRGPNTGELFF,TGTGCCAGTAGTATTAGGGGACCTAACACCGGGGAGCTGTTTTTT
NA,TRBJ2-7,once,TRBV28,CASSLQGWYEQYF,TGTGCCAGCAGTTTACAGGGGTGGTACGAGCAGTACTTC
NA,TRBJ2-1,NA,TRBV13,CASSSLANEQFF,TGTGCCAGCAGCTCCCTAGCCAATGAGCAGTTCTTC
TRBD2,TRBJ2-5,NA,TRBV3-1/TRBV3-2,CASSQGTSGVETQYF,TGTGCCAGCAGCCAGGGGACTAGCGGGGTCGAGACCCAGTACTTC
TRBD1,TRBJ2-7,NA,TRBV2,CASRDTGVYKQYF,TGTGCCAGCAGGGACACAGGGGTCTACAAGCAGTACTTC
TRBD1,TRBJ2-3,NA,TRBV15,CATSRGGQNTDTQYF,TGTGCCACCAGCAGAGGGGGACAGAACACAGATACGCAGTATTTT
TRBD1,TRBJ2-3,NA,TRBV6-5,CAMRDRVGTDTQYF,TGTGCCATGAGGGACAGGGTGGGCACAGATACGCAGTATTTT
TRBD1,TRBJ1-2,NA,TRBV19,CASSIGGTGANYGYTF,TGTGCCAGTAGTATCGGGGGGACAGGAGCTAACTATGGCTACACCTTC
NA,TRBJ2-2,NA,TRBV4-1,CASSQDSRGFAVGHANTGELFF,TGCGCCAGCAGCCAAGATTCGCGAGGATTCGCGGTAGGACACGCGAACACCGGGGAGCTGTTTTTT
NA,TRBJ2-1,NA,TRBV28,CASSSAAGQYHNEQFF,TGTGCCAGCAGTTCAGCCGCGGGACAGTACCACAATGAGCAGTTCTTC
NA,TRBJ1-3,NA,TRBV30,CAWSVLGNTIYF,TGTGCCTGGAGTGTTCTAGGAAACACCATATATTTT
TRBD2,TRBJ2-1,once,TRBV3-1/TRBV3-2,CASSQMRTSVNEQFF,TGTGCCAGCAGCCAAATGCGGACTAGCGTCAATGAGCAGTTCTTC
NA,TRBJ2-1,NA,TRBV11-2,CASSLEEYNEQFF,TGTGCCAGCAGCTTAGAGGAGTACAATGAGCAGTTCTTC
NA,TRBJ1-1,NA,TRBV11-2,CASSVDTNTEAFF,TGTGCCAGCAGCGTCGATACGAACACTGAAGCTTTCTTT
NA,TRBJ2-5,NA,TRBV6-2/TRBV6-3,CASSSGGGETQYF,TGTGCCAGCAGTTCCGGGGGCGGAGAGACCCAGTACTTC
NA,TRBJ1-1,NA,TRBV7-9,CASSGQGTLNTEAFF,TGTGCCAGCAGCGGGCAGGGGACCCTGAACACTGAAGCTTTCTTT
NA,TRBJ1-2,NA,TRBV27,CASGEGANYGYTF,TGTGCCAGCGGCGAAGGGGCCAACTATGGCTACACCTTC
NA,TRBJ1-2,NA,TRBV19,CASSPDPTGLYGYTF,TGTGCCAGTAGTCCCGATCCGACAGGTCTCTATGGCTACACCTTC
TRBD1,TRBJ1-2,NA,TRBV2,CASSGTGSGYGYTF,TGTGCCAGCAGTGGGACAGGGTCGGGCTATGGCTACACCTTC
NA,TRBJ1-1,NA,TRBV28,CASRPGAQVTEAFF,TGTGCCAGCAGGCCGGGCGCCCAGGTCACTGAAGCTTTCTTT
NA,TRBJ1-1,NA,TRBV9,CASSVERRGTEAFF,TGTGCCAGCAGCGTAGAACGCAGGGGCACTGAAGCTTTCTTT
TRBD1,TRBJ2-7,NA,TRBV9,CASSGPGQGPSYEQYF,TGTGCCAGCAGTGGGCCGGGACAGGGGCCTTCCTACGAGCAGTACTTC
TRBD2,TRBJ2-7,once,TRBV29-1,CSVTSGGLSYEQYF,TGCAGCGTTACTAGCGGGGGGCTCTCCTACGAGCAGTACTTC
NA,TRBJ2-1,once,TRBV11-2,CASSLLDDSYNEQFF,TGTGCCAGCAGCCTCTTGGACGATTCTTACAATGAGCAGTTCTTC
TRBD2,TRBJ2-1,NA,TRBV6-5,CASSSRLAGRRNEQFF,TGTGCCAGCAGTTCCCGACTAGCGGGGAGGAGGAATGAGCAGTTCTTC
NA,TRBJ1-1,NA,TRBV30,CAWSGQSNTEAFF,TGTGCCTGGAGCGGACAGTCTAACACTGAAGCTTTCTTT
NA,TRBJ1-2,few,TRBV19,CASSIAGGGQGRGGYTF,TGTGCCAGTAGTATAGCGGGCGGGGGTCAGGGGAGAGGCGGCTACACCTTC
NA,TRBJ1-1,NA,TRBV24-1,CATSSPNTEAFF,TGTGCCACCAGTTCCCCGAACACTGAAGCTTTCTTT
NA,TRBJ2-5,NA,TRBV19,CASKKGETQYF,TGTGCCAGTAAAAAAGGGGAGACCCAGTACTTC
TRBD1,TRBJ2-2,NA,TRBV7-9,CASSLKQGAYTGELFF,TGTGCCAGCAGCTTGAAACAGGGGGCTTACACCGGGGAGCTGTTTTTT
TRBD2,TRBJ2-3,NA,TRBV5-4,CASSSGLAEGGQYF,TGTGCCAGCAGCTCGGGACTAGCGGAGGGGGGGCAGTATTTT
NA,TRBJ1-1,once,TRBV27,CASSPRANTEAFF,TGTGCCAGCAGTCCCCGGGCGAACACTGAAGCTTTCTTT
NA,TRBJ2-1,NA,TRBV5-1,CASSQPQGAEQFF,TGCGCCAGCAGCCAACCCCAGGGAGCTGAGCAGTTCTTC
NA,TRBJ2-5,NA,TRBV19,CASSIGSQETQYF,TGTGCCAGTAGTATCGGCAGCCAAGAGACCCAGTACTTC
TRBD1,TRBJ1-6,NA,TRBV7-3,CASSLRGTGGGSPLHF,TGTGCCAGCAGCTTAAGGGGGACAGGGGGCGGGTCACCCCTCCACTTT
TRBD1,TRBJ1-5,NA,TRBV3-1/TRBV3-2,CASSRRARDRSHSNQPQHF,TGTGCCAGCAGCCGACGGGCCCGGGACAGGTCCCATAGCAATCAGCCCCAGCATTTT
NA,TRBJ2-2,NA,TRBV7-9,CASSLKRRAGELFF,TGTGCCAGCAGCCTTAAAAGGCGCGCCGGGGAGCTGTTTTTT
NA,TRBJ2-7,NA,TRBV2,CASTETGFEQYF,TGTGCCAGCACAGAGACAGGTTTTGAGCAGTACTTC
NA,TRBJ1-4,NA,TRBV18,CASSPGEKLFF,TGTGCCAGCTCACCGGGAGAAAAACTGTTTTTT
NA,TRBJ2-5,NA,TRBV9,CASSARGLQETQYF,TGTGCCAGCAGCGCCAGGGGATTGCAAGAGACCCAGTACTTC
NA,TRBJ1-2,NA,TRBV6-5,CASSYSWSGKNYGYTF,TGTGCCAGCAGTTACTCCTGGTCGGGGAAAAACTATGGCTACACCTTC